This TCR beta chain stems from a study of blood T cell repertoires in COVID-19. Study background: Acute and convalescent COVID-19 specimens originated in the United States, Italy and Spain. T cells, B-cell-depleted T cells, or PBMCs supplied cDNA or gDNA.

Authors' data handling: For nucleated cells, counts were estimated from reference gene primer amplification. Sequencing was performed with immunoSEQ multiplex PCR; in TCRdb, only in-frame clones are kept and a portion is missing. V, J and clone size are those of that table, while D and trimming were read from the DNA. The table has approximately 270,000 clones, 75% to 90% seen once. The CDR3 sequence is 15 residues long. Trimming stripped 1 base from V and 2 bases from J, with 11 bases between. In germline, CDR1 is SEHNR, CDR2 FQNEAQ (reference sequence). Input material: peripheral blood. The chain joins TRBV7-9 to TRBJ1-2; tentatively, D is TRBD1 (6 bases). The source of this sequence is a woman in her seventies with acute or convalescent COVID-19. CDR3 coding DNA: TGTGCCAGCAGCTTAGGGGAGGGGGTGAACTATGGCTACACCTTC. Encoded protein: CASSLGEGVNYGYTF.